This TCR beta chain was documented in a study of cytomegalovirus exposure and HLA in healthy donors. Researchers ran the PCR with 60 Vbeta and 13 Jbeta primers. Repertoires were generated with immunoSEQ multiplex PCR, while TCRdb's copy carries only in-frame clones and drops some. Found here are about 98,000 clones, roughly 76% of them singletons; the top ten hold 1.2%. The CDR3 has 19 amino acids. Germline V CDR1 and CDR2: LNHNV, YYDKDF (reference sequence). Trimming cost V 5 bases and J 0 bases; bases outside gene matches: 14. Study results and limitations: There were some public TCRs occurring in many donors, but most TCR sequences were rare. Sequencing likely produced, as an artifact, a cluster of highly shared sequence variants. It was approximately 170 TCR beta chains that were listed as cytomegalovirus-associated. After further analysis at a later stage, around 17,000 TCR beta sequences were associated with HLA alleles at 0.05 false discovery rate.

This clone was observed a handful of times. Its antigen is still unknown. The rearrangement links TRBV15 to TRBJ1-5, with 9 positions matching TRBD1. This sequence was found in a female donor in good health and CMV-seronegative. The source material was PBMCs. This chain's CDR3 is CATSPGNRDRDYSNQPQHF. DNA for the CDR3: TGTGCCACCAGCCCGGGCAACCGGGACAGGGATTATAGCAATCAGCCCCAGCATTTT. Full variable domain (outside the CDR3, taken from reference TRBV15 and TRBJ1-5): DAMVIQNPRYQVTQFGKPVTLSCSQTLNHNVMYWYQQKSSQAPKLLFHYYDKDFNNEADTPDNFQSRRPNTSFCFLDIRSPGLGDTAMYLCATSPGNRDRDYSNQPQHFGDGTRLSIL.